Below are 15 T cell receptor beta chains sequenced from a single sample in a study of cytomegalovirus exposure and HLA in healthy donors. Data came from immunoSEQ multiplex PCR; TCRdb stores just in-frame clones and leaves some out. Of about 160,000 clones in the sample, around 92% are singletons; the top ten hold around a tenth. Sequenced: PBMCs. The source is a woman between 18 and 29 years old in good health and CMV-seropositive.

The CDR3 sequence is CASSQDRVLYNEQFF. The CDR3 coding sequence is TGTGCCAGCAGCCAGGACAGGGTACTGTACAATGAGCAGTTCTTC. V and J are TRBV27 and TRBJ2-1, with 8 bases fitting TRBD1. CDR3 length: 15 residues. With 6 bases clipped from V and 4 bases from J, the junction kept 8 bases outside the gene matches. Germline V gene lookup returns CDR1 MNHEY and CDR2 SMNVEV (reference sequence).

In its sample, this clone was seen a few times. The chain has TRBV10-1 and TRBJ1-3; D not resolved. Per germline, CDR1 WNHNN and CDR2 SYGVQD (reference sequence). Trimming took 3 bases from V and 1 from J, leaving 10 bases between them. CDR3 size: 15 residues. The chain's CDR3 is CASSEFSGSGNTIYF. The CDR3 DNA is TGCGCCAGCAGTGAATTTTCAGGATCTGGAAACACCATATATTTT.

The chain joins TRBV5-1 to TRBJ2-1; 9 nucleotides match TRBD1. The ends lost 4 bases at V and 3 bases at J; junction bases unmatched: 5. Germline V gene lookup returns CDR1 SGHRS and CDR2 YFSETQ. The CDR3 sequence is 15 residues long. Here the CDR3 DNA reads TGCGCCAGCAGCAACCCGGGACAGGGCTACAATGAGCAGTTCTTC. Translation gives CASSNPGQGYNEQFF.

The chain joins TRBV30 to TRBJ2-5; D possibly corresponds to TRBD1 (5 bases). V was trimmed by 4 bases and J by 1 base, leaving 16 bases between them. Germline V gene sequence: CDR1 GTSNPN, CDR2 SVGIG (reference sequence). CDR3 size: 15 residues. The CDR3 region has the DNA TGTGCCTGGACTCGCTCATCAGGGTTCCAAGAGACCCAGTACTTC. Protein: CAWTRSSGFQETQYF.

This clone was counted a few times. The rearrangement links TRBV7-9 to TRBJ1-2; TRBD1 matches 9 bases. The CDR3 runs to 15 residues. V lost 4 bases to trimming and J lost 4 bases; unmatched junction nucleotides: 7. Germline CDR1 is SEHNR and CDR2 is FQNEAQ (reference sequence). The DNA for the CDR3 is TGTGCCAGCAGCTCATGGACAGGGGCAGGCTATGGCTACACCTTC. Translated: CASSSWTGAGYGYTF.

The chain couples TRBV13 to TRBJ2-2; 7 positions match TRBD2. The CDR3 length is 16 residues. The V gene's germline CDR1 is PRHDT and CDR2 FYEKMQ (reference sequence). The ends lost 5 bases at V and 5 bases at J; junction bases unmatched: 11. CDR3 sequence reads: CASSTRTPGGTGELFF. The DNA for the CDR3 is TGTGCCAGCAGCACTCGGACTCCCGGGGGGACCGGGGAGCTGTTTTTT.

The chain combines TRBV9 with TRBJ2-3; maybe TRBD2 (5 bases). Germline values: CDR1 SGDLS, CDR2 YYNGEE. V shed 4 bases and J shed 1 base, with 16 bases lying between them. The CDR3 is made up of 16 amino acids. DNA of the CDR3: TGTGCCAGCAGCCCCAACGAGGGTGGGGGCACAGATACGCAGTATTTT. Translated, it gives CASSPNEGGGTDTQYF. Filled out from reference TRBV9 and TRBJ2-3, the complete variable domain reads DSGVTQTPKHLITATGQRVTLRCSPRSGDLSVYWYQQSLDQGLQFLIQYYNGEERAKGNILERFSAQQFPDLHSELNLSSLELGDSALYFCASSPNEGGGTDTQYFGPGTRLTVL.

The genes are TRBV29-1 and TRBJ2-7, with TRBD1 as a possible D gene (5 bases). CDR1 SQVTM and CDR2 ANQGSEA come from the germline V gene. The CDR3 runs 12 residues. V lost 4 bases, J lost 6 bases, and 13 bases lay in between. The CDR3 sequence: CSVGAGNSEQYF. For the CDR3, the DNA is TGCAGCGTTGGAGCAGGGAATTCCGAGCAGTACTTC.

This chain connects TRBV18 to TRBJ1-1; D is unclear. The CDR3 runs 14 residues. Germline CDR1 and CDR2: KGHSH and LQKENI. V lost 2 bases to trimming and J lost 5 bases, with 12 bases between them. CDR3 sequence reads: CASSPSADWTEAFF. The CDR3 region has the DNA TGTGCCAGCTCACCATCTGCCGACTGGACTGAAGCTTTCTTT.

This clone has more than one count but fewer than ten. The chain employs TRBV5-6 and TRBJ1-1; D not resolved. Germline V gene lookup returns CDR1 SGHDT and CDR2 YYEEEE. CDR3 length: 12 amino acids. V lost 4 bases, J lost 1 base, and 5 bases lay in between. The chain's CDR3 is CASSLWNTEAFF. The CDR3 DNA reads as TGTGCCAGCAGCCTCTGGAACACTGAAGCTTTCTTT.

The J gene is TRBJ2-2, the V gene TRBV6-1, with D perhaps matching TRBD2 (6 bases). Germline-derived CDR1 and CDR2 are MNHNS and SASEGT. The length of the CDR3 is 15 residues. V gave up 6 bases and J gave up 1 base, with 12 bases separating them. The CDR3 DNA reads as TGTGCCAGCAGCCTTTGGAGGGGGAACACCGGGGAGCTGTTTTTT. Its protein product is CASSLWRGNTGELFF.

The chain carries TRBV10-2 and TRBJ2-2, with D tentatively TRBD1 (6 bases). This CDR3 contains 15 residues. V lost 6 bases and J lost 6, with 17 bases in between. The germline gives CDR1 WSHSY, CDR2 SAAADI. CDR3 sequence: CASRGTHLGSGELFF. The CDR3 DNA is TGCGCCAGCAGGGGGACACACTTGGGATCCGGGGAGCTGTTTTTT.

The chain is built from TRBV7-3 and TRBJ2-1; tentatively, D is TRBD2 (5 bases). Germline V gives CDR1 SGHTA, CDR2 FQGTGA. V gave up 0 bases and J gave up 4 bases, with 7 bases separating them. The CDR3 is 14 residues long. As DNA, the CDR3 is TGTGCCAGCAGCTTAACGGAGCGGTACAATGAGCAGTTCTTC. Amino acid sequence: CASSLTERYNEQFF.

The V call is TRBV28, the J call TRBJ2-3; 10 positions match TRBD1. Germline V CDR1 and CDR2: MDHEN, SYDVKM. V lost 5 bases, J lost 7 bases, and 15 bases stayed unmatched. The length of the CDR3 is 17 residues. Written as DNA, the CDR3 is TGTGCCAGCAGTCCCCATCAGGTGACAGGGGGCATGTATACGCAGTATTTT. It codes for CASSPHQVTGGMYTQYF.

CDR3 in DNA: TGTGCCAGTAGACTAGCGGGAGGGCCCCAAAACATTCAGTACTTC. It codes for CASRLAGGPQNIQYF. The J gene is TRBJ2-4, the V gene TRBV19, with 13 bases fitting TRBD2. The CDR3 loop spans 15 amino acids. Looked up from germline, CDR1 is LNHDA and CDR2 is SQIVND (reference sequence). V trimming: 6 bases; J trimming: 5 bases; junction bases outside the gene matches: 4.